The clone carrying this T cell receptor (beta chain) came up once. The data derive from a study of early stage breast cancer tumors. The germline CDR1 and CDR2 sequences are SGHTA and FQGNSA. The CDR3 consists of 13 residues. V was trimmed by 4 bases and J by 0 bases, leaving 4 bases between them. Profiling relied on immunoSEQ multiplex PCR, and the TCRdb table lists in-frame clones only, not all of them. Of about 10,000 clones listed, 60% to 65% are singletons. Input material: breast tumor tissue. The J gene is TRBJ1-5, the V gene TRBV7-2; D gene ambiguous. The sequence was obtained from a person in their sixties with breast cancer. The CDR3 DNA reads TGTGCCAGCAGCTCAGCTAGCAATCAGCCCCAGCATTTT. Translation: CASSSASNQPQHF.